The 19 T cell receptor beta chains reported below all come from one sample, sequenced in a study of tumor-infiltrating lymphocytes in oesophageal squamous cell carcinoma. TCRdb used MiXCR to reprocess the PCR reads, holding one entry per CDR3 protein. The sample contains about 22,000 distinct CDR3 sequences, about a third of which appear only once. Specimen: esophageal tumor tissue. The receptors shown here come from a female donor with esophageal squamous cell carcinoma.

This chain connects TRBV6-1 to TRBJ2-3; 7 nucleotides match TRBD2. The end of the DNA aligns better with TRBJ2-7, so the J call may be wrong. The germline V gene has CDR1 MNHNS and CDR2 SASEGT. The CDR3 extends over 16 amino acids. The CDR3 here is CASRPGGGGKVYEQYF. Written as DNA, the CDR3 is TGTGCCAGCAGGCCTGGGGGGGGGGGGAAAGTATACGAGCAGTACTTC.

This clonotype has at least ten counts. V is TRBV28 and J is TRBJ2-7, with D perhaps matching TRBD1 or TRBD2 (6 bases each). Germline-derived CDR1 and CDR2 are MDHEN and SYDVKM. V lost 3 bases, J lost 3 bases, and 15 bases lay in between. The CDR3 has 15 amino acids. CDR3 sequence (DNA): TGTGCCAGCAGTTTTAACAGGGAGGCGATCTACGAGCAGTACTTC. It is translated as CASSFNREAIYEQYF.

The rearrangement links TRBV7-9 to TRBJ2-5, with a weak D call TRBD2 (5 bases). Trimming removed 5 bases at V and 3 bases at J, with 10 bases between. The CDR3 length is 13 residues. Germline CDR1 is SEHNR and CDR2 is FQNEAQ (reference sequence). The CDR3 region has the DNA TGTGCCAGCAGCCCACGGCGGGAAGAGACCCAGTACTTC. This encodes CASSPRREETQYF.

The CDR3, as DNA: TGCAGCGCCTACTTCGATGGACAGGGCACTGAAGCTTTCTTT. Amino acids: CSAYFDGQGTEAFF. The chain combines TRBV29-1 with TRBJ1-1; the match to TRBD1 covers 8 bases. V shed 7 bases and J 4 bases; nucleotides not matched to a gene: 11. The CDR3 is made up of 14 amino acids. Germline assignment: CDR1 SQVTM and CDR2 ANQGSEA.

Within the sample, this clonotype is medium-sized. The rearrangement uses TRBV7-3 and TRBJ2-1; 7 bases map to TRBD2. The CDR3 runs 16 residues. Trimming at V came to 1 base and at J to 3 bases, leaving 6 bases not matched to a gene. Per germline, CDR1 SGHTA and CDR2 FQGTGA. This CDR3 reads CASSLRGGRNYNEQFF. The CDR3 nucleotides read TGTGCCAGCAGCTTAAGGGGGGGGAGGAACTACAATGAGCAGTTCTTC.

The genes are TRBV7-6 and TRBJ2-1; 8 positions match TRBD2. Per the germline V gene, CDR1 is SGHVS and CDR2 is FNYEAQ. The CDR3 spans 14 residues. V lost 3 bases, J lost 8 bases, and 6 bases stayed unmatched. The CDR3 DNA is TGTGCCAGCAGCTTTAGCGGGGAGTTCTATGAGCAGTTCTTC. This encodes CASSFSGEFYEQFF.

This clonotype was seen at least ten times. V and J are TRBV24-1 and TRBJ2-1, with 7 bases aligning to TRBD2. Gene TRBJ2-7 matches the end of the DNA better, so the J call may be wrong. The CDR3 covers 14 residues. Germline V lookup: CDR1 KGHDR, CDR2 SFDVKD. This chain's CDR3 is CATSDERDYNEQYF. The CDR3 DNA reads TGTGCCACCAGTGATGAGAGGGACTACAATGAGCAGTACTTC.

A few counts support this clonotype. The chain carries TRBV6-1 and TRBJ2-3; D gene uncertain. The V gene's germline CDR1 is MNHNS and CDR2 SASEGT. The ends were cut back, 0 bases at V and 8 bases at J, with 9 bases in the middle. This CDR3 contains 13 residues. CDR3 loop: CASSEAISPTQYF. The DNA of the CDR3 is TGTGCCAGCAGTGAAGCAATATCGCCTACGCAGTATTTT.

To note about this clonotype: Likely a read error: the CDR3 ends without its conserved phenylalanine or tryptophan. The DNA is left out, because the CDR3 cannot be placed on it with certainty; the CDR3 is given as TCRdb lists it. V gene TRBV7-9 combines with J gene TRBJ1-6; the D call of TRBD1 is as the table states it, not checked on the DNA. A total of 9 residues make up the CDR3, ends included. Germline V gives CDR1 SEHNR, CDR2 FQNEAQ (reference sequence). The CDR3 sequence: CASSHAVGV.

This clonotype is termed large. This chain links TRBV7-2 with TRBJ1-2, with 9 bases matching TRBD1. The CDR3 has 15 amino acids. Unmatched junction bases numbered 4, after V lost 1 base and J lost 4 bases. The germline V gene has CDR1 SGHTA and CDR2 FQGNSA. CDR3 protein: CASSLGTGGIYGYTF. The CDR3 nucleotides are TGTGCCAGCAGCTTAGGAACAGGGGGCATCTATGGCTACACCTTC.

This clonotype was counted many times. This CDR3 reads CASSRQLDSYEQYF. As DNA, the CDR3 is TGTGCCAGCAGTCGACAGCTAGACTCCTACGAGCAGTACTTC. J is TRBJ2-7 and V is TRBV27, with D perhaps matching TRBD1 (5 bases). Germline lookup yields CDR1 MNHEY and CDR2 SMNVEV (reference sequence). V lost 5 bases and J 0 bases, leaving 11 bases between the germline ends. This CDR3 comprises 14 residues.

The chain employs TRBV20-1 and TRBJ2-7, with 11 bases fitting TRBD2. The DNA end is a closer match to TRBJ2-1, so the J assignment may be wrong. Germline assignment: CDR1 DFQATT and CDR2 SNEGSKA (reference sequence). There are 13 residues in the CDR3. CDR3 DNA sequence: TGCAGCGTAGCGGGAGGGCCGATCAGTGAGCAGTTCTTC. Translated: CSVAGGPISEQFF.

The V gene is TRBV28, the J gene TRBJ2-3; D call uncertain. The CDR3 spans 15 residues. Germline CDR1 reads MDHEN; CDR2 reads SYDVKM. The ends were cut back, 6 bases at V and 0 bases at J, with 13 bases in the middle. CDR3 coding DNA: TGTGCCAGCAGCCTCTTGGGCAGAAGCACAGATACGCAGTATTTT. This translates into CASSLLGRSTDTQYF.

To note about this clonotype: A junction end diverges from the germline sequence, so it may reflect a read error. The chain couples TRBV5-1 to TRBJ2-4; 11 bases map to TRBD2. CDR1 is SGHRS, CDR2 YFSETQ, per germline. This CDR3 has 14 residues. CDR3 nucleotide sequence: TGCGCCAGCAGCCCGAAACTAGCGGGAGAGGTAGTGTTCTTC. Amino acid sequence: CASSPKLAGEVVFF. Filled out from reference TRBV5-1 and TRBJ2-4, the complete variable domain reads KAGVTQTPRYLIKTRGQQVTLSCSPISGHRSVSWYQQTPGQGLQFLFEYFSETQRNKGNFPGRFSGRQFSNSRSEMNVSTLELGDSALYLCASSPKLAGEVVFFGAGTRLSVL.

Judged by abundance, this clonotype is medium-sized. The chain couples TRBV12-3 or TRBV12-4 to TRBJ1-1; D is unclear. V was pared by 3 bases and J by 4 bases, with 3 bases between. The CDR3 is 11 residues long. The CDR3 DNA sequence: TGTGCCAGCAGTTTCGGCACTGAAGCTTTCTTT. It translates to CASSFGTEAFF.

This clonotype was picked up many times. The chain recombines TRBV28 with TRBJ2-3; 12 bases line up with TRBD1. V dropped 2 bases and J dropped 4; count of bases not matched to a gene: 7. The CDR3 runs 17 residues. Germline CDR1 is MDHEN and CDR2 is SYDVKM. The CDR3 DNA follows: TGTGCCAGCAGTTTAATCCCCGGGACAGGGGGCTCAGATACGCAGTATTTT. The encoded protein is CASSLIPGTGGSDTQYF.

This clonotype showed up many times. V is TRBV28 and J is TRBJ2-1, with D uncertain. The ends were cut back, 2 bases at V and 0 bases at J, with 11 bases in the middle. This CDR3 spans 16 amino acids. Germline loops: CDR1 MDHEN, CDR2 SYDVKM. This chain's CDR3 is CASSLGRLSSYNEQFF. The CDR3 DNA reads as TGTGCCAGCAGTTTAGGGCGGCTAAGCTCCTACAATGAGCAGTTCTTC.

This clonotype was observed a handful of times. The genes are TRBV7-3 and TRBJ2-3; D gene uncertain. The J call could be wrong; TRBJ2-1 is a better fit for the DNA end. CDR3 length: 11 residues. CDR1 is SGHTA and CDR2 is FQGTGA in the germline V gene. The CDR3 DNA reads TGTGCCAGCAGCTCTGGCCTAGAGCAGTTCTTC. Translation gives CASSSGLEQFF.

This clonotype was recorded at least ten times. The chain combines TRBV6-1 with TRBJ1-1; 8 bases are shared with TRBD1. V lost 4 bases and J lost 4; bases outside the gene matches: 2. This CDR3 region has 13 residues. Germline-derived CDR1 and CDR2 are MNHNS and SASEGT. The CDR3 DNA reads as TGTGCCAGCAGTGTAACAGGGGGCACTGAAGCTTTCTTT. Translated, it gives CASSVTGGTEAFF.